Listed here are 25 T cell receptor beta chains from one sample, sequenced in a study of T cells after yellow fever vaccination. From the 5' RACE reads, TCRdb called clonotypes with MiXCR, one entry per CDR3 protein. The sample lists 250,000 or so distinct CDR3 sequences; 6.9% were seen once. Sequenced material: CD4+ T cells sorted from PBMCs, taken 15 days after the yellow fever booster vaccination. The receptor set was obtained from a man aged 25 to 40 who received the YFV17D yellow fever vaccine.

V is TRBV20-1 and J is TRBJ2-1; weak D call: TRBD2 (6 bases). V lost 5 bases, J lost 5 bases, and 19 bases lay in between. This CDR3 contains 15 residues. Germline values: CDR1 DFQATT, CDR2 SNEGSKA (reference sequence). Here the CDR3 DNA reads TGCAGTGCTTCCTTTCTAGCGTCTCATCACAATGAGCAGTTCTTC. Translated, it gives CSASFLASHHNEQFF.

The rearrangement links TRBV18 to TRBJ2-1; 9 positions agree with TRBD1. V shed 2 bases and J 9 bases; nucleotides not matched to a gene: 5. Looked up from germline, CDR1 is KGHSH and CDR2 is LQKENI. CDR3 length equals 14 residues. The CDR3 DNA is TGTGCCAGCTCACCAGGGACAGGGTGGACTGAGCAGTTCTTC. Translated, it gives CASSPGTGWTEQFF.

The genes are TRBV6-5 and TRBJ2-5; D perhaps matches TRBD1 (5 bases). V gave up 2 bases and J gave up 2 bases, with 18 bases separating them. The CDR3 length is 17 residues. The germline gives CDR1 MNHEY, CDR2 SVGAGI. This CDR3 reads CASSYLSGRVKQETQYF. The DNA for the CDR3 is TGTGCCAGCAGTTACCTGTCGGGCAGGGTGAAACAAGAGACCCAGTACTTC.

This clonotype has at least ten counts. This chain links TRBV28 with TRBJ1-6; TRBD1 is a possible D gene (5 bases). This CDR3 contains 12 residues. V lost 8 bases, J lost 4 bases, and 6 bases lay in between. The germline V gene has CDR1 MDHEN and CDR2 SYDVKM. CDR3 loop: CASGGYNSPLHF. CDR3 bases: TGTGCCAGCGGGGGATATAATTCACCCCTCCACTTT. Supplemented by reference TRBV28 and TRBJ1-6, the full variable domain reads DVKVTQSSRYLVKRTGEKVFLECVQDMDHENMFWYRQDPGLGLRLIYFSYDVKMKEKGDIPEGYSVSREKKERFSLILESASTNQTSMYLCASGGYNSPLHFGNGTRLTVT.

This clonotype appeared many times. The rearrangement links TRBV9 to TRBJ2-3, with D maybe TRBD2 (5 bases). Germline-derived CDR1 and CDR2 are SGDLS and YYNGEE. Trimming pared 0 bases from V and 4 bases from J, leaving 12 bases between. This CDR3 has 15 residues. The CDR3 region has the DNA TGTGCCAGCAGCGTAGAAGGGTACGGGGCAGATACGCAGTATTTT. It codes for CASSVEGYGADTQYF.

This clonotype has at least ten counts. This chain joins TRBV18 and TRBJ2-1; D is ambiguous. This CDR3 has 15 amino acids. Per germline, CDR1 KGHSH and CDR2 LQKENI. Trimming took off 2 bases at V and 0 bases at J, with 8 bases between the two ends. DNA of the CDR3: TGTGCCAGCTCACCAAGGCAGAGCTCCTACAATGAGCAGTTCTTC. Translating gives CASSPRQSSYNEQFF. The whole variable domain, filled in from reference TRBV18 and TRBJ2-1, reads NAGVMQNPRHLVRRRGQEARLRCSPMKGHSHVYWYRQLPEEGLKFMVYLQKENIIDESGMPKERFSAEFPKEGPSILRIQQVVRGDSAAYFCASSPRQSSYNEQFFGPGTRLTVL.

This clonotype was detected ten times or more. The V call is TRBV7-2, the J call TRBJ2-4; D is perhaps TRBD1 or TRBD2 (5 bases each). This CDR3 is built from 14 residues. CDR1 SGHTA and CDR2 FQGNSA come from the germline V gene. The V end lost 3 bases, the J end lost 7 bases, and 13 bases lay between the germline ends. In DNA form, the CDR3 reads TGTGCCAGCAGCTTCCGGGGACCGTGGAACATTCAGTACTTC. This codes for CASSFRGPWNIQYF.

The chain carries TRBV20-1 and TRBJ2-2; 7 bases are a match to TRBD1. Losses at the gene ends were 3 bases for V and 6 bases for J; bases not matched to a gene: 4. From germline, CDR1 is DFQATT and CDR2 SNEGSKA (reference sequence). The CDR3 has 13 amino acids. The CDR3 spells CSARLTGPGELFF. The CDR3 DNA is TGCAGTGCTAGGTTGACAGGGCCCGGGGAGCTGTTTTTT.

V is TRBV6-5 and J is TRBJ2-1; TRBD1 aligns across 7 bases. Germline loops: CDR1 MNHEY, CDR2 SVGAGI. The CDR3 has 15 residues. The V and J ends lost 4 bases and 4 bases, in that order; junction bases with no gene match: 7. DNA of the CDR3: TGTGCCAGCAGTTCACGGGACAGATCATACAATGAGCAGTTCTTC. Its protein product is CASSSRDRSYNEQFF.

The CDR3 nucleotides are TGCAGCGTTGACGATTTTCAAGAGACCCAGTACTTC. It codes for CSVDDFQETQYF. The chain recombines TRBV29-1 with TRBJ2-5; D is ambiguous. The germline gives CDR1 SQVTM, CDR2 ANQGSEA. V was clipped by 3 bases and J by 2 bases, with 7 bases between them. The CDR3 length is 12 residues. The variable domain in full, with the rest retrieved from reference TRBV29-1 and TRBJ2-5, is SAVISQKPSRDICQRGTSLTIQCQVDSQVTMMFWYRQQPGQSLTLIATANQGSEATYESGFVIDKFPISRPNLTFSTLTVSNMSPEDSSIYLCSVDDFQETQYFGPGTRLLVL.

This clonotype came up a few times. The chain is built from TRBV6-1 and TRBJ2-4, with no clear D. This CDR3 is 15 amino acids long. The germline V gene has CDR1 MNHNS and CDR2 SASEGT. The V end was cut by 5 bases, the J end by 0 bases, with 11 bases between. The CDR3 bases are TGTGCCAGCAGTAGTACAGAACTAGCCAAAAACATTCAGTACTTC. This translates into CASSSTELAKNIQYF.

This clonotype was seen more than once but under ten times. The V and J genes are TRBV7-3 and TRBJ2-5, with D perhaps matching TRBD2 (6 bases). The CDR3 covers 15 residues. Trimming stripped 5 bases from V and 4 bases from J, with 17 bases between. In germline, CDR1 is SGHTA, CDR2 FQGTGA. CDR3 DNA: TGTGCCAGCAGCCCGGGACTGGGTGGGGTAGAGACCCAGTACTTC. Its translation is CASSPGLGGVETQYF.

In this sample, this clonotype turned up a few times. CDR3 nucleotides: TGTGCCAGCAGTGGCGACAGGGGCCTAAGGGGCTATGGCTACACCTTC. This translates into CASSGDRGLRGYGYTF. This sequence joins TRBV12-3 or TRBV12-4 and TRBJ1-2; 8 bases are a match to TRBD1. CDR3 size: 16 residues. After removal of 5 bases from V and 4 bases from J, the junction contained 12 bases not matched to a gene.

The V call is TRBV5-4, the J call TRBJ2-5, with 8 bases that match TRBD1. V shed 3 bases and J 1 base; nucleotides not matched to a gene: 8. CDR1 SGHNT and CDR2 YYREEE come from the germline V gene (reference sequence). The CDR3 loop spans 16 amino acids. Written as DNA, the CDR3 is TGTGCCAGCAGCTCAGGCCGGGACAGGACCCAAGAGACCCAGTACTTC. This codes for CASSSGRDRTQETQYF.

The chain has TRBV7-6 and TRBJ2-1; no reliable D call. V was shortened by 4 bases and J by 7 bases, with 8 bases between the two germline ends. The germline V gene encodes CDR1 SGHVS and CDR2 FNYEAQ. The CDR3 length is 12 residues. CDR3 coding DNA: TGTGCCAGCAGCTCGGCTTGGAATGAGCAGTTCTTC. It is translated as CASSSAWNEQFF.

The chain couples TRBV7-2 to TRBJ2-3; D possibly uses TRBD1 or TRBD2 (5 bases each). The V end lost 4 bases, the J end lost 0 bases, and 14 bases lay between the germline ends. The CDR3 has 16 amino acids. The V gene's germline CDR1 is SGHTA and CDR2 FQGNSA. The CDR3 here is CASSSRPGRSTDTQYF. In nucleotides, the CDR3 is TGTGCCAGCAGCTCTCGACCGGGACGGAGCACAGATACGCAGTATTTT.

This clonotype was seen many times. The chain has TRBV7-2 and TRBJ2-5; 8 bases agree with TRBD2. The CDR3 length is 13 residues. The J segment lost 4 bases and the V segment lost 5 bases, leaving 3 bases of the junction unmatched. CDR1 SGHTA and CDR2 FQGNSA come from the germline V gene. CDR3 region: CASSPSGRETQYF. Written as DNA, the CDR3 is TGTGCCAGCAGCCCCAGCGGGAGAGAGACCCAGTACTTC.

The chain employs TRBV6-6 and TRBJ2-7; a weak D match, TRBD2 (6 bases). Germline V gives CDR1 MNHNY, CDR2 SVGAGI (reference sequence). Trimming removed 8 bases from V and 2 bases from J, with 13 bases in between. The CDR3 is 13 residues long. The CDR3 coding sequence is TGTGCCAGCTTCTCGGGGGTTACCTACGAGCAGTACTTC. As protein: CASFSGVTYEQYF.

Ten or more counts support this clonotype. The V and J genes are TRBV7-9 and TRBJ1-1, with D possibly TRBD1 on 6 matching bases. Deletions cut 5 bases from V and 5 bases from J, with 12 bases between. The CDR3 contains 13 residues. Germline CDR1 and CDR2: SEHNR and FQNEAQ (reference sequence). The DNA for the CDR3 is TGTGCCAGCAGCCCCGGGGGGCGAACTGAAGCTTTCTTT. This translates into CASSPGGRTEAFF.

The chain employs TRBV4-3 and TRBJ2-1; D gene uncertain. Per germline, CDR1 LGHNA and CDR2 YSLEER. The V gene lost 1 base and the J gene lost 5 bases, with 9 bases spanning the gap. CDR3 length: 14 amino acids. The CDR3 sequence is CASSQGQINNEQFF. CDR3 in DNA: TGCGCCAGCAGCCAAGGCCAGATAAACAATGAGCAGTTCTTC.

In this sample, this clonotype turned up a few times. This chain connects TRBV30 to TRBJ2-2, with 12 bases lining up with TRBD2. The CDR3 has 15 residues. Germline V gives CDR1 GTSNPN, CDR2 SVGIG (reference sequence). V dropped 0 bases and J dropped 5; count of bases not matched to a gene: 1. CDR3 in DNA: TGTGCCTGGAGTGTAGGGACTAGCGGGACCGGGGAGCTGTTTTTT. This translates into CAWSVGTSGTGELFF.

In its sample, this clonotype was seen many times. The CDR3 region is CAIMNSGANVLTF. The CDR3 DNA reads as TGTGCCATCATGAACTCTGGGGCCAACGTCCTGACTTTC. The gene calls are TRBV10-3 and TRBJ2-6; no clear D gene. V lost 7 bases to trimming and J lost 0 bases, with 4 bases between them. Germline-derived CDR1 and CDR2 are ENHRY and SYGVKD. This CDR3 spans 13 amino acids.

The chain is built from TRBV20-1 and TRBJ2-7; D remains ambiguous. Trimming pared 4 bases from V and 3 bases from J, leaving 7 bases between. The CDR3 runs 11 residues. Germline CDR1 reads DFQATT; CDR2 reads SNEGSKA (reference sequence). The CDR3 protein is CSATGHYEQYF. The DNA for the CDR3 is TGCAGTGCTACCGGTCACTACGAGCAGTACTTC.

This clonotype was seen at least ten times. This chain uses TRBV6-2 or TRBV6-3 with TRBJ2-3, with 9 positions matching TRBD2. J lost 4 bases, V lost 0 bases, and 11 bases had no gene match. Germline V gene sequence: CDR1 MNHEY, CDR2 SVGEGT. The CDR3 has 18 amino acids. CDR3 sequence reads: CASSYSRVAGEFADTQYF. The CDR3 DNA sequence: TGTGCCAGCAGTTACTCGAGAGTAGCGGGAGAGTTTGCAGATACGCAGTATTTT.

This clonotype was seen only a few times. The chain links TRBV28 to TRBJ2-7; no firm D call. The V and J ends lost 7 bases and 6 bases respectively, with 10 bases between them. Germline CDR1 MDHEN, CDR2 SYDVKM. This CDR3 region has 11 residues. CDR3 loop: CASKLYGEQYF. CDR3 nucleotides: TGTGCCAGCAAACTCTACGGCGAGCAGTACTTC. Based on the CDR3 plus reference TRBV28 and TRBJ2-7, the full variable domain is DVKVTQSSRYLVKRTGEKVFLECVQDMDHENMFWYRQDPGLGLRLIYFSYDVKMKEKGDIPEGYSVSREKKERFSLILESASTNQTSMYLCASKLYGEQYFGPGTRLTVT.